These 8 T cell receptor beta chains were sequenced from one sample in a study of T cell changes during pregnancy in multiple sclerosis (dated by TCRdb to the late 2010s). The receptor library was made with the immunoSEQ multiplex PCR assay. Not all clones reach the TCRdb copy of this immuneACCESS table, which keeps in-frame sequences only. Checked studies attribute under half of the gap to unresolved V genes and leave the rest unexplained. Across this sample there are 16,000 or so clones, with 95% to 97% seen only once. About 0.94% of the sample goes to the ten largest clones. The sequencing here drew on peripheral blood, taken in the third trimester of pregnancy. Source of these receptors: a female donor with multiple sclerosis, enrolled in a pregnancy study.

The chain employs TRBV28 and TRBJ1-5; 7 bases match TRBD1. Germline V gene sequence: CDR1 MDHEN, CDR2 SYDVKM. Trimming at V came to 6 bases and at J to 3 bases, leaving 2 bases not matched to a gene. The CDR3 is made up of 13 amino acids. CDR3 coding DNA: TGTGCCAGCAGCACAGGGGCCAATCAGCCCCAGCATTTT. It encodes CASSTGANQPQHF.

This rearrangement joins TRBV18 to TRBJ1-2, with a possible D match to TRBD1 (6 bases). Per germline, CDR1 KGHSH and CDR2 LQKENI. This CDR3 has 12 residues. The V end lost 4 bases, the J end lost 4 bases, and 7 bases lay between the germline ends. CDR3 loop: CASSQDSYGYTF. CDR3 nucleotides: TGTGCCAGCTCACAGGACAGCTATGGCTACACCTTC.

CDR3 bases: TGTGCCAGCAGCTTAAAGACAGGGCCTAACTATGGCTACACCTTC. Its translation: CASSLKTGPNYGYTF. The chain employs TRBV11-2 and TRBJ1-2; the match to TRBD1 covers 7 bases. CDR3 length: 15 amino acids. Losses at the gene ends were 2 bases for V and 0 bases for J; bases not matched to a gene: 3. CDR1 and CDR2 from the germline V gene are SGHAT and FQNNGV. Filled out from reference TRBV11-2 and TRBJ1-2, the complete variable domain reads EAGVAQSPRYKIIEKRQSVAFWCNPISGHATLYWYQQILGQGPKLLIQFQNNGVVDDSQLPKDRFSAERLKGVDSTLKIQPAKLEDSAVYLCASSLKTGPNYGYTFGSGTRLTVV.

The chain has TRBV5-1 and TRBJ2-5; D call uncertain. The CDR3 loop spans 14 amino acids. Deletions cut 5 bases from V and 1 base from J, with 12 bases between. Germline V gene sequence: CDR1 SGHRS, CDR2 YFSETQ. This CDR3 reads CASSPIRGQETQYF. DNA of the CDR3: TGCGCCAGCAGTCCGATAAGAGGCCAAGAGACCCAGTACTTC. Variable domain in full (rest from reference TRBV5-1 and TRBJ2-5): KAGVTQTPRYLIKTRGQQVTLSCSPISGHRSVSWYQQTPGQGLQFLFEYFSETQRNKGNFPGRFSGRQFSNSRSEMNVSTLELGDSALYLCASSPIRGQETQYFGPGTRLLVL.

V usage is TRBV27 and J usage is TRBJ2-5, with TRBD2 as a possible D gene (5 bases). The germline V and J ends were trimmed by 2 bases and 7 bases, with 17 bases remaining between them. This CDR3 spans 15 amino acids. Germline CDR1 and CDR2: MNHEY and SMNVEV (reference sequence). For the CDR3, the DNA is TGTGCCAGCAGTTTACGGGAAACCTCCACGGGGACCCAGTACTTC. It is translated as CASSLRETSTGTQYF.

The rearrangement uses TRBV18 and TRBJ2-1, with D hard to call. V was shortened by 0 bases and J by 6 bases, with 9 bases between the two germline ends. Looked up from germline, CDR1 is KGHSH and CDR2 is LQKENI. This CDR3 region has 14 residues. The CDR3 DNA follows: TGTGCCAGCTCACCACCAAGTAGCCGCAATGAGCAGTTCTTC. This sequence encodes CASSPPSSRNEQFF.

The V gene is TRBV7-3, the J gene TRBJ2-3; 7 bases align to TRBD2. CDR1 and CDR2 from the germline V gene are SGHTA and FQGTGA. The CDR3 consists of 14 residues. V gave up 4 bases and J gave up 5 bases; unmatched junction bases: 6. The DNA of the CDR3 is TGTGCCAGCAGCTCCCTCCTAGCGGTAGATACGCAGTATTTT. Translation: CASSSLLAVDTQYF.

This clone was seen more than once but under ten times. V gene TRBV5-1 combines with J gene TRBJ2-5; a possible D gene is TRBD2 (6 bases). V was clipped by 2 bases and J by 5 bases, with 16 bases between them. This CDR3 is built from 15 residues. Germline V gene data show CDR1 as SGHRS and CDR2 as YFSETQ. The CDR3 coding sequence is TGCGCCAGCAGCTTCTCTAGTAGCGGAGGGGAGACCCAGTACTTC. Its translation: CASSFSSSGGETQYF.